This T cell receptor beta chain is drawn from a study of blood T cell repertoires in COVID-19. Measured with immunoSEQ multiplex PCR; TCRdb has only the in-frame clones, and not every one. The sample yields about 180,000 clones, roughly 88% seen once. V lost 0 bases, J lost 4 bases, and 3 bases stayed unmatched. The length of the CDR3 is 15 residues. The germline gives CDR1 MNHEY, CDR2 SVGAGI. This rearrangement joins TRBV6-5 to TRBJ1-1; 9 positions match TRBD1. The source of this sequence is a woman aged 25 to 39 who had recovered from COVID-19. Source material: PBMCs or T cells enriched from blood (not recorded which). Here the CDR3 DNA reads TGTGCCAGCAGTTACTCGCAGACAGGGGGCACTGAAGCTTTCTTT. Encoded protein: CASSYSQTGGTEAFF.